Below are 9 T cell receptor beta chains sequenced from a single sample in a study of shared clonotypes between healthy human individuals. Some clones are missing from TCRdb's copy, which holds only in-frame ones; the method was immunoSEQ multiplex PCR. The repertoire has roughly 2,000,000 clones, 85% to 95% of them found once; the top ten carry under 2%. CD45RO-negative, CCR7-selected cells formed the naive CD8 fraction, which excluded terminally differentiated effector memory CD45RA+ cells. What was sequenced was naive CD8+ T cells from PBMCs. The receptors here all came from a man between 18 and 29 years old in good health. Some clones in this sample may be carry-over from other donors' samples.

This rearrangement joins TRBV6-6 to TRBJ1-1, with D perhaps TRBD1 (5 bases). This CDR3 comprises 14 residues. Between the trimmed V and J ends, which lost 4 bases and 3 bases, there was a span of 12 bases. Germline loops: CDR1 MNHNY, CDR2 SVGAGI (reference sequence). The CDR3 here is CASSSRVADTEAFF. CDR3 coding DNA: TGTGCCAGCAGTTCCAGGGTCGCGGACACTGAAGCTTTCTTT.

The gene calls are TRBV4-2 and TRBJ1-4; D gene uncertain. CDR1 is LGHNA, CDR2 YNFKEQ, per germline. The CDR3 contains 17 residues. With 0 bases removed from V and 0 bases from J, the gap between germline ends came to 11 bases. CDR3 DNA: TGTGCCAGCAGCCAAGAAGTGCGGGAATCAACTAATGAAAAACTGTTTTTT. Its translation is CASSQEVRESTNEKLFF.

The rearrangement links TRBV30 to TRBJ2-5; 10 nucleotides agree with TRBD1. The length of the CDR3 is 15 residues. The germline V gene has CDR1 GTSNPN and CDR2 SVGIG (reference sequence). J gave up 1 base and V 5 bases, and 7 bases lay outside the gene matches. The CDR3 sequence: CAWRKGTGVQETQYF. In DNA form, the CDR3 reads TGTGCCTGGCGCAAAGGGACAGGGGTCCAAGAGACCCAGTACTTC.

The chain joins TRBV28 to TRBJ1-1; D call uncertain. From germline, CDR1 is MDHEN and CDR2 SYDVKM. The V end lost 3 bases, the J end lost 3 bases, and 23 bases lay between the germline ends. This CDR3 region has 18 residues. CDR3 coding DNA: TGTGCCAGCAGTTTGTTTCGTTCGGGGAGTTGGGCCCACACTGAAGCTTTCTTT. Protein: CASSLFRSGSWAHTEAFF.

This rearrangement joins TRBV19 to TRBJ1-1; tentatively, D is TRBD1 (6 bases). Trimming left V 1 base short and J 2 bases short, with 14 bases between. Per the germline V gene, CDR1 is LNHDA and CDR2 is SQIVND (reference sequence). CDR3 size: 16 residues. In nucleotides, the CDR3 is TGTGCCAGTAGTATAGGCCACGGGACAACCAACACTGAAGCTTTCTTT. Translated, it gives CASSIGHGTTNTEAFF.

The chain uses TRBV6-6 and TRBJ2-7, with D maybe TRBD2 (6 bases). V dropped 0 bases and J dropped 4 bases, with 10 bases sitting between them. The CDR3 covers 14 residues. Germline CDR1 MNHNY, CDR2 SVGAGI (reference sequence). CDR3 nucleotide sequence: TGTGCCAGCAGTTACTCGAGGAGGGGATACGAGCAGTACTTC. It translates to CASSYSRRGYEQYF.

The J gene is TRBJ1-5, the V gene TRBV28; D gene ambiguous. Germline V gene data show CDR1 as MDHEN and CDR2 as SYDVKM. The CDR3 covers 13 residues. V shed 7 bases and J shed 2 bases, with 9 bases lying between them. The CDR3 coding sequence is TGTGCCAGCATCCCTGAGGGCAATCAGCCCCAGCATTTT. It is translated as CASIPEGNQPQHF.

Turning to this clone: The same CDR3 can be traced to other DNA sequences in this sample. The V and J genes are TRBV10-3 and TRBJ2-1; D ambiguous. The CDR3 consists of 11 residues. CDR1 is ENHRY and CDR2 is SYGVKD in the germline V gene. Trimming cost V 4 bases and J 7 bases, with 5 bases left between them. The CDR3 spells CAISVGNEQFF. In nucleotides, the CDR3 is TGTGCCATCAGTGTAGGGAATGAGCAGTTCTTC.

V gene TRBV28 combines with J gene TRBJ1-3, with D possibly matching TRBD1 (6 bases). Germline CDR1 is MDHEN and CDR2 is SYDVKM. The germline V and J ends were trimmed by 3 bases and 2 bases, with 14 bases remaining between them. There are 16 residues in the CDR3. The CDR3: CASSFEGEAAGNTIYF. The CDR3 coding sequence is TGTGCCAGCAGTTTTGAGGGGGAGGCTGCTGGAAACACCATATATTTT.